The 21 T cell receptor beta chains in this list originate from one sample, sequenced in a study of blood T cell repertoires in COVID-19 (dated by TCRdb to the early 2020s). The library relied on the immunoSEQ multiplex PCR assay. TCRdb provides this immuneACCESS table in a form limited to in-frame rearrangements. Some clones are lacking; in checked studies, under half of them reflect an unresolved V gene, and why the rest are absent is not known. The sample table lists 35,000 to 45,000 clones, over 85% of them with a count of one. The ten largest clones take up roughly 0.35% of the sample. The sample taken for sequencing was peripheral blood. The origin of the receptors is a man in his forties or fifties with COVID-19, enrolled during active disease.

The rearrangement joins TRBV7-3 to TRBJ2-1, with 7 bases fitting TRBD2. This CDR3 has 17 amino acids. Germline values: CDR1 SGHTA, CDR2 FQGTGA. V dropped 0 bases and J dropped 9; count of bases not matched to a gene: 14. CDR3 region: CASSLTSGAVSGGEQFF. In nucleotides, the CDR3 is TGTGCCAGCAGCTTAACGAGCGGGGCGGTCTCCGGTGGTGAGCAGTTCTTC.

The V and J genes are TRBV2 and TRBJ1-2, with 9 bases matching TRBD1. Germline V gene sequence: CDR1 SNHLY, CDR2 FYNNEI. CDR3 length: 13 amino acids. V dropped 5 bases and J dropped 7; count of bases not matched to a gene: 5. CDR3 DNA sequence: TGTGCCAGCAGTTCGACAGGGGGGGCTGGCTACACCTTC. Translated: CASSSTGGAGYTF.

The rearrangement uses TRBV19 and TRBJ1-5, with a possible D match to TRBD1 (5 bases). V lost 6 bases, J lost 5 bases, and 11 bases lay in between. CDR1 and CDR2 from the germline V gene are LNHDA and SQIVND (reference sequence). The CDR3 has 13 residues. The CDR3 sequence is CASSQGRDQPQHF. CDR3 nucleotide sequence: TGTGCCAGTAGCCAGGGTAGGGATCAGCCCCAGCATTTT.

The genes are TRBV3-1 (or the pseudogene TRBV3-2) and TRBJ1-5; the D gene is possibly TRBD1 (5 bases). The CDR3 is made up of 14 amino acids. Germline V gene sequence: CDR1 LGHDT, CDR2 YNNKEL (reference sequence). Trimming took off 5 bases at V and 5 bases at J, with 13 bases between the two ends. This CDR3 is CASSTDTTDQPQHF. The CDR3 DNA reads as TGTGCCAGCAGCACAGACACGACAGATCAGCCCCAGCATTTT.

The chain employs TRBV6-6 and TRBJ2-3; TRBD2 matches 9 bases. The CDR3 loop spans 16 amino acids. Germline V gene data show CDR1 as MNHNY and CDR2 as SVGAGI (reference sequence). Trimming cost V 4 bases and J 5 bases; bases outside gene matches: 10. CDR3 sequence (DNA): TGTGCCAGCAGTTCTGGGACTAGCCACCAGATAGATACGCAGTATTTT. Translation gives CASSSGTSHQIDTQYF.

The V call is TRBV27, the J call TRBJ2-3; weak D call: TRBD2 (6 bases). The germline V gene encodes CDR1 MNHEY and CDR2 SMNVEV (reference sequence). CDR3 size: 14 residues. Trimming pared 4 bases from V and 2 bases from J, leaving 10 bases between. CDR3 loop: CASSYGSVTDTQYF. The CDR3 region has the DNA TGTGCCAGCAGTTACGGGAGTGTCACAGATACGCAGTATTTT.

The V and J genes are TRBV11-2 and TRBJ1-3, with D possibly being TRBD1 (6 bases). Germline CDR1 and CDR2: SGHAT and FQNNGV. V gave up 5 bases and J gave up 4 bases, with 12 bases separating them. This CDR3 has 14 amino acids. This CDR3 is CASSDVRGGNTIYF. CDR3 in DNA: TGTGCCAGCAGCGATGTCAGGGGAGGAAACACCATATATTTT.

The chain uses TRBV7-2 and TRBJ2-1; D is undetermined. This CDR3 is 15 amino acids long. The germline CDR1 and CDR2 sequences are SGHTA and FQGNSA. The germline V and J ends were trimmed by 7 bases and 2 bases, with 15 bases remaining between them. DNA of the CDR3: TGTGCCAGCACCCTTGTCCAGGTTGCCTACAATGAGCAGTTCTTC. It is translated as CASTLVQVAYNEQFF. Drawing the rest from reference TRBV7-2 and TRBJ2-1, the complete variable domain is GAGVSQSPSNKVTEKGKDVELRCDPISGHTALYWYRQSLGQGLEFLIYFQGNSAPDKSGLPSDRFSAERTGGSVSTLTIQRTQQEDSAVYLCASTLVQVAYNEQFFGPGTRLTVL.

The V and J genes are TRBV5-4 and TRBJ1-5; TRBD1 matches at 7 bases. The CDR3 contains 14 residues. After removal of 0 bases from V and 7 bases from J, the junction contained 4 bases not matched to a gene. Germline CDR1 SGHNT, CDR2 YYREEE (reference sequence). CDR3 sequence reads: CASSLGGGGQPQHF. The CDR3 bases are TGTGCCAGCAGCTTGGGAGGGGGCGGGCAGCCCCAGCATTTT. The entire variable domain, with the rest obtained from reference TRBV5-4 and TRBJ1-5, is as follows: ETGVTQSPTHLIKTRGQQVTLRCSSQSGHNTVSWYQQALGQGPQFIFQYYREEENGRGNFPPRFSGLQFPNYSSELNVNALELDDSALYLCASSLGGGGQPQHFGDGTRLSIL.

The genes are TRBV18 and TRBJ1-3, with D hard to call. V was trimmed by 3 bases and J by 0 bases, leaving 15 bases between them. This CDR3 region has 17 residues. Germline V gene sequence: CDR1 KGHSH, CDR2 LQKENI. CDR3 loop: CASSPFSDFSSGNTIYF. Here the CDR3 DNA reads TGTGCCAGCTCACCCTTCTCAGACTTTAGCTCTGGAAACACCATATATTTT.

The V gene is TRBV4-2, the J gene TRBJ2-5; D is unclear. V gave up 4 bases and J gave up 0 bases, with 9 bases separating them. Germline V gene sequence: CDR1 LGHNA, CDR2 YNFKEQ. The CDR3 loop spans 14 amino acids. In DNA, the CDR3 is TGTGCCAGCAGCCCCCGTCTCGACCAAGAGACCCAGTACTTC. Translating gives CASSPRLDQETQYF.

The genes are TRBV3-1 (or the pseudogene TRBV3-2) and TRBJ2-3; tentative D call: TRBD1 (6 bases). Germline V gives CDR1 LGHDT, CDR2 YNNKEL (reference sequence). The CDR3 consists of 14 residues. Trimming removed 3 bases at V and 3 bases at J, with 10 bases between. In nucleotides, the CDR3 is TGTGCCAGCAGCCACAGGGGAAGGACAGATACGCAGTATTTT. It yields the protein CASSHRGRTDTQYF.

V usage is TRBV28 and J usage is TRBJ2-7, with 10 bases aligning to TRBD2. The CDR3 totals 15 residues. CDR1 and CDR2 (germline): MDHEN, SYDVKM. Here the CDR3 reads CTAGASGSFSYEQYF. CDR3 bases: TGTACCGCCGGGGCTAGCGGGAGTTTCTCCTACGAGCAGTACTTC.

V usage is TRBV7-9 and J usage is TRBJ1-1, with D uncertain. Germline V gene data show CDR1 as SEHNR and CDR2 as FQNEAQ (reference sequence). Trimming left V 8 bases short and J 5 bases short, with 21 bases between. This CDR3 comprises 15 residues. CDR3: CASSPLPEGRTEAFF. The CDR3, as DNA: TGTGCCAGCTCCCCCCTCCCCGAGGGAAGGACTGAAGCTTTCTTT.

CDR3 in amino acids: CASSESGFSYNEQFF. CDR3 in DNA: TGTGCCAGCAGTGAATCCGGGTTTTCCTACAATGAGCAGTTCTTC. The V gene is TRBV2, the J gene TRBJ2-1; no clear D. Between the trimmed V and J ends, which lost 2 bases and 1 base, there was a span of 9 bases. The CDR3 loop spans 15 amino acids. Germline CDR1 reads SNHLY; CDR2 reads FYNNEI.

The CDR3 coding sequence is TGTGCCAGCAGCCTGACAGGGTCTAGCAATCAGCCCCAGCATTTT. As protein: CASSLTGSSNQPQHF. V and J are TRBV7-8 and TRBJ1-5; 7 bases fit TRBD1. CDR1 is SGHVS and CDR2 is FQNEAQ in the germline V gene. This CDR3 has 15 residues. V lost 5 bases, J lost 0 bases, and 4 bases stayed unmatched.

The chain links TRBV7-9 to TRBJ2-1; 13 bases match TRBD2. V dropped 5 bases and J dropped 6; count of bases not matched to a gene: 4. The CDR3 loop spans 15 amino acids. Germline CDR1 and CDR2: SEHNR and FQNEAQ (reference sequence). CDR3 sequence: CASSLRTSGSNEQFF. The CDR3 bases are TGTGCCAGCAGCCTAAGGACTAGCGGGAGCAATGAGCAGTTCTTC.

The rearrangement uses TRBV18 and TRBJ2-7, with 11 bases lining up with TRBD2. CDR3 length equals 18 residues. CDR1 and CDR2 (germline): KGHSH, LQKENI. J lost 5 bases, V lost 3 bases, and 15 bases had no gene match. CDR3 loop: CASSPGTAGTSGLDEQYF. In nucleotides, the CDR3 is TGTGCCAGCTCACCGGGGACAGCCGGGACTAGCGGACTCGACGAGCAGTACTTC.

The V call is TRBV2, the J call TRBJ2-7; TRBD2 might be the D (5 bases). Germline assignment: CDR1 SNHLY and CDR2 FYNNEI. The CDR3 covers 12 residues. V lost 7 bases and J 2 bases, leaving 9 bases between the germline ends. The CDR3 region has the DNA TGTGCCAGCAAGAGGGAAACCTACGAGCAGTACTTC. This codes for CASKRETYEQYF.

The chain uses TRBV6-5 and TRBJ2-1, with D perhaps TRBD2 (6 bases). V lost 6 bases and J lost 0, with 12 bases in between. There are 15 residues in the CDR3. Germline CDR1 reads MNHEY; CDR2 reads SVGAGI. The CDR3 sequence: CASRRDGSSYNEQFF. In nucleotides, the CDR3 is TGTGCCAGCAGACGGGACGGGAGCTCCTACAATGAGCAGTTCTTC.

The chain links TRBV7-2 to TRBJ1-4; D may be TRBD1 (5 bases). V was shortened by 2 bases and J by 3 bases, with 7 bases between the two germline ends. CDR1 SGHTA and CDR2 FQGNSA come from the germline V gene. There are 14 residues in the CDR3. CDR3 sequence reads: CASSLYRSNEKLFF. CDR3 DNA sequence: TGTGCCAGCAGCTTATACAGGTCTAATGAAAAACTGTTTTTT.